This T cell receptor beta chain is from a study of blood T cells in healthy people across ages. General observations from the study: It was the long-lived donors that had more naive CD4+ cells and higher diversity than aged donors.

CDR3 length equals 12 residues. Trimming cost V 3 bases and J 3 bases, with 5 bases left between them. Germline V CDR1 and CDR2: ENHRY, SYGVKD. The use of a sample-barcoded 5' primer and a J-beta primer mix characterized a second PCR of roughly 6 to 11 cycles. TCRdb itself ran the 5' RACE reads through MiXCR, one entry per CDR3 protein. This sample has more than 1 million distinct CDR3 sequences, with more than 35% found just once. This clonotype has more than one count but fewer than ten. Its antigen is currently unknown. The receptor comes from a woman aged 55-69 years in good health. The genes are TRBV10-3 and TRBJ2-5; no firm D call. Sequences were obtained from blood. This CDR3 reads CAISDSKETQYF. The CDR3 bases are TGTGCCATCAGTGACAGTAAAGAGACCCAGTACTTC.